What follows are 13 T cell receptor beta chains derived from one specimen sequenced in a study of control samples from healthy donors and cancer patients (dated by TCRdb to the early 2020s). The library was obtained by the immunoSEQ multiplex PCR assay. As stored in TCRdb, this immuneACCESS dataset retains in-frame rearrangements with V and J assigned. A fraction of the clones does not appear; measured against another copy, unresolved V genes explain less than half of the discrepancy, and the remainder lacks a known reason. This sample has 150,000 or so clones in its table, and just over 85% of those were observed once. The top ten clonotypes cover approximately 1.7% of the sample. What was sequenced was blood. Receptor source: a man aged 18 to 30 in good health.

This clone has only a few counts. The chain combines TRBV25-1 with TRBJ1-2; D is uncertain. V was pared by 0 bases and J by 4 bases, with 12 bases between. Germline CDR1 is MGHDK and CDR2 is SYGVNS. The CDR3 loop spans 15 amino acids. CDR3 in DNA: TGTGCCAGCAGTGAATATGGGGAAGGTTCCTATGGCTACACCTTC. Its protein is CASSEYGEGSYGYTF.

The genes are TRBV2 and TRBJ2-5; 8 bases map to TRBD2. The germline gives CDR1 SNHLY, CDR2 FYNNEI. V lost 10 bases, J lost 4 bases, and 8 bases stayed unmatched. This CDR3 region has 13 residues. The CDR3 region has the DNA TGTGCCACCACGTTCGGGAGGGGAGAGACCCAGTACTTC. This encodes CATTFGRGETQYF.

The V and J genes are TRBV7-6 and TRBJ2-7; the D is unclear. The V gene lost 0 bases and the J gene lost 1 base, with 16 bases spanning the gap. The CDR3 length is 17 residues. Germline V lookup: CDR1 SGHVS, CDR2 FNYEAQ. In DNA, the CDR3 is TGTGCCAGCAGCTTAGCCCGCAGTGAGGACCCTTCCTACGAGCAGTACTTC. The encoded protein is CASSLARSEDPSYEQYF.

A single count supports this clone. This chain connects TRBV2 to TRBJ1-5; the D gene is possibly TRBD1 (5 bases). The length of the CDR3 is 16 residues. Germline values: CDR1 SNHLY, CDR2 FYNNEI. V lost 2 bases to trimming and J lost 3 bases, with 14 bases between them. CDR3 nucleotides: TGTGCCAGCAGTGAACTGCCGGGGGAAATCAATCAGCCCCAGCATTTT. Its translation is CASSELPGEINQPQHF.

The rearrangement links TRBV12-3 or TRBV12-4 to TRBJ2-2; 7 bases fit TRBD1. Losses at the gene ends were 7 bases for V and 7 bases for J; bases not matched to a gene: 6. The CDR3 covers 13 residues. CDR3 region: CASTLGDSGELFF. CDR3 DNA sequence: TGTGCCAGCACCTTGGGGGACAGCGGGGAGCTGTTTTTT.

The chain is built from TRBV7-2 and TRBJ2-7; TRBD1 matches at 7 bases. Trimming cost V 3 bases and J 1 base; bases outside gene matches: 6. Germline values: CDR1 SGHTA, CDR2 FQGNSA. This CDR3 contains 15 residues. CDR3 protein: CASSFRGGYSYEQYF. CDR3 DNA sequence: TGTGCCAGCAGCTTTCGAGGGGGCTATTCCTACGAGCAGTACTTC. Drawing the rest from reference TRBV7-2 and TRBJ2-7, the complete variable domain is GAGVSQSPSNKVTEKGKDVELRCDPISGHTALYWYRQSLGQGLEFLIYFQGNSAPDKSGLPSDRFSAERTGGSVSTLTIQRTQQEDSAVYLCASSFRGGYSYEQYFGPGTRLTVT.

The V gene is TRBV19, the J gene TRBJ2-3; D call uncertain. The CDR3 spans 17 residues. The V gene's germline CDR1 is LNHDA and CDR2 SQIVND (reference sequence). V lost 1 base and J 2 bases, leaving 16 bases between the germline ends. The CDR3: CASSIVFGGTYTDTQYF. The CDR3 coding sequence is TGTGCCAGTAGTATAGTGTTTGGTGGAACCTACACAGATACGCAGTATTTT.

The gene calls are TRBV14 and TRBJ1-4; D ambiguous. The CDR3 has 15 residues. Trimming cost V 4 bases and J 8 bases, with 17 bases left between them. The germline V gene encodes CDR1 SGHDN and CDR2 FVKESK. CDR3 residues: CASSLLQAGEEKLFF. Here the CDR3 DNA reads TGTGCCAGCAGCCTCCTTCAGGCAGGCGAAGAAAAACTGTTTTTT.

The chain couples TRBV12-5 to TRBJ2-2; D unresolved. V lost 8 bases to trimming and J lost 6 bases, with 4 bases between them. CDR3 size: 10 residues. From germline, CDR1 is LGHNT and CDR2 FRNRAP. Written as DNA, the CDR3 is TGTGCTAGTCACCCCGGGGAGCTGTTTTTT. Amino acid sequence: CASHPGELFF.

The sample holds one count of this clone. The CDR3 nucleotides read TGTGCCAGTAGTACTCGGGACACCCGAACCCAGTACTTC. Translating it yields CASSTRDTRTQYF. V gene TRBV19 combines with J gene TRBJ2-5; TRBD1 is a possible D gene (6 bases). Germline V gene lookup returns CDR1 LNHDA and CDR2 SQIVND (reference sequence). The CDR3 is made up of 13 amino acids. Trimming removed 4 bases at V and 8 bases at J, with 14 bases between.

Regarding this clone: The same CDR3 can be traced to other DNA sequences in this sample. The chain is built from TRBV5-1 and TRBJ2-5; D remains ambiguous. This CDR3 has 11 residues. The V gene lost 0 bases and the J gene lost 5 bases, with 2 bases spanning the gap. In germline, CDR1 is SGHRS, CDR2 YFSETQ. The CDR3: CASSLDETQYF. The CDR3 nucleotides read TGCGCCAGCAGCTTGGATGAGACCCAGTACTTC.

As DNA, the CDR3 is TGCAGTGCTCAGCATCAGGATACGCAGTATTTT. Translation: CSAQHQDTQYF. V is TRBV20-1 and J is TRBJ2-3; D not resolved. Trimming removed 5 bases from V and 6 bases from J, with 9 bases in between. This CDR3 has 11 residues. Germline CDR1 DFQATT, CDR2 SNEGSKA (reference sequence).

This chain uses TRBV9 with TRBJ2-1; TRBD1 aligns across 8 bases. CDR1 SGDLS and CDR2 YYNGEE come from the germline V gene. V trimming: 1 base; J trimming: 7 bases; junction bases outside the gene matches: 16. This CDR3 spans 18 amino acids. The CDR3: CASSVHSNRGELLNEQFF. The CDR3, as DNA: TGTGCCAGCAGCGTACATAGTAACAGGGGGGAACTGCTGAATGAGCAGTTCTTC.